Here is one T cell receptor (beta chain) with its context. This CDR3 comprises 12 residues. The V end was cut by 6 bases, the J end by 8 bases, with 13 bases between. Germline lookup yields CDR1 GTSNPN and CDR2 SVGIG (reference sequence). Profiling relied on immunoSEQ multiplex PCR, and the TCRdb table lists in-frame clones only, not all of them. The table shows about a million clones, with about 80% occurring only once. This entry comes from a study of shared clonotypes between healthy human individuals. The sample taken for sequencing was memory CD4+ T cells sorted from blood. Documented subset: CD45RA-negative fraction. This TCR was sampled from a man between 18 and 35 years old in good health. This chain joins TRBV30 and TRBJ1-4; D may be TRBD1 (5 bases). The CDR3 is CACSWGEEKLFF. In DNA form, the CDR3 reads TGTGCCTGCTCGTGGGGGGAAGAAAAACTGTTTTTT. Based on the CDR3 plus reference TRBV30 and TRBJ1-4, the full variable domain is SQTIHQWPATLVQPVGSPLSLECTVEGTSNPNLYWYRQAAGRGLQLLFYSVGIGQISSEVPQNLSASRPQDRQFILSSKKLLLSDSGFYLCACSWGEEKLFFGSGTQLSVL.